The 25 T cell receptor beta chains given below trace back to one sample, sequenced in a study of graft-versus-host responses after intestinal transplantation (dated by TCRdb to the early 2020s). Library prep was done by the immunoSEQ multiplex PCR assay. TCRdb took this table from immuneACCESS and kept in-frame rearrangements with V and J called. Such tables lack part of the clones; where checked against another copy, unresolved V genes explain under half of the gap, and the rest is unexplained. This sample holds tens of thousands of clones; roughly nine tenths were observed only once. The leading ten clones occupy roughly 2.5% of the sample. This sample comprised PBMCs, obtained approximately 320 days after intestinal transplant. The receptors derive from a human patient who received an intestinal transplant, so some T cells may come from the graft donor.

CDR3 sequence: CASSVVMNTGELFF. The CDR3 DNA sequence: TGTGCCAGCAGTGTGGTCATGAACACCGGGGAGCTGTTTTTT. The chain carries TRBV2 and TRBJ2-2; D not certain. Germline V gene lookup returns CDR1 SNHLY and CDR2 FYNNEI. The CDR3 totals 14 residues. V lost 4 bases and J lost 1, with 7 bases in between. The full variable domain, with the rest looked up from reference TRBV2 and TRBJ2-2, is EPEVTQTPSHQVTQMGQEVILRCVPISNHLYFYWYRQILGQKVEFLVSFYNNEISEKSEIFDDQFSVERPDGSNFTLKIRSTKLEDSAMYFCASSVVMNTGELFFGEGSRLTVL.

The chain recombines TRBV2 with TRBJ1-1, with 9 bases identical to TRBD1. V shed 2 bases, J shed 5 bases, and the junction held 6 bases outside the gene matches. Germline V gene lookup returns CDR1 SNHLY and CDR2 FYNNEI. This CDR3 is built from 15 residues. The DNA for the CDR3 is TGTGCCAGCAGTGAAACAGGGGGCAAGTGGACTGAAGCTTTCTTT. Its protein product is CASSETGGKWTEAFF.

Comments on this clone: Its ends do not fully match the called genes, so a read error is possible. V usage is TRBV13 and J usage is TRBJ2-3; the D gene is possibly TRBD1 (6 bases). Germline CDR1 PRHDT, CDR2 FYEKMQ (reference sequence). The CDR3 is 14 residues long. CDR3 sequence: CASSVGQGMDTQYF. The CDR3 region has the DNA TGTGCCAGCAGCGTAGGGCAGGGGATGGATACGCAGTATTTT.

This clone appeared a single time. The CDR3 nucleotides read TGTGCCAGCAGCGTAGCAGGAGGGTATGGGACTAGCGGGAGGGCTTCCTACAATGAGCAGTTCTTC. Its translation: CASSVAGGYGTSGRASYNEQFF. This chain links TRBV9 with TRBJ2-1, with 16 bases matching TRBD2. CDR1 SGDLS and CDR2 YYNGEE come from the germline V gene. This CDR3 region has 22 residues. Losses at the gene ends were 0 bases for V and 1 base for J; bases not matched to a gene: 13. The full variable domain, in which reference TRBV9 and TRBJ2-1 provide the parts outside the CDR3, is DSGVTQTPKHLITATGQRVTLRCSPRSGDLSVYWYQQSLDQGLQFLIQYYNGEERAKGNILERFSAQQFPDLHSELNLSSLELGDSALYFCASSVAGGYGTSGRASYNEQFFGPGTRLTVL.

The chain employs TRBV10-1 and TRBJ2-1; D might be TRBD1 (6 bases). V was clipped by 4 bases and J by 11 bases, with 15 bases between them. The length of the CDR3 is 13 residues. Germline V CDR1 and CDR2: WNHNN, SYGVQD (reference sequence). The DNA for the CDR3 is TGCGCCAGCAGTGCCACAGGGAATCGGAAGCAGTTCTTC. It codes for CASSATGNRKQFF.

CDR3 bases: TGTGCCAGCAGTTTACAGGGTAACTATGGCTACACCTTC. Its protein is CASSLQGNYGYTF. The chain uses TRBV27 and TRBJ1-2; D perhaps matches TRBD1 (5 bases). The CDR3 has 13 residues. Germline V gene lookup returns CDR1 MNHEY and CDR2 SMNVEV (reference sequence). The V end was cut by 2 bases, the J end by 1 base, with 5 bases between.

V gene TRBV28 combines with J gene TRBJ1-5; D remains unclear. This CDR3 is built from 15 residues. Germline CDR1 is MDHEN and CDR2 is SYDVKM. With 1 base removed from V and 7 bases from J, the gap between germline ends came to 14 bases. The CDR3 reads CASSLSSPVEQPQHF. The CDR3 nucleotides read TGTGCCAGCAGTTTATCCTCCCCGGTAGAACAGCCCCAGCATTTT.

The chain's CDR3 is CASSLVTALRTDTQYF. For the CDR3, the DNA is TGTGCCAGCAGCTTGGTGACAGCCTTACGCACAGATACGCAGTATTTT. This rearrangement joins TRBV5-6 to TRBJ2-3; weak D call: TRBD1 (5 bases). CDR3 size: 16 residues. Germline V lookup: CDR1 SGHDT, CDR2 YYEEEE. Deletions cut 0 bases from V and 1 base from J, with 12 bases between.

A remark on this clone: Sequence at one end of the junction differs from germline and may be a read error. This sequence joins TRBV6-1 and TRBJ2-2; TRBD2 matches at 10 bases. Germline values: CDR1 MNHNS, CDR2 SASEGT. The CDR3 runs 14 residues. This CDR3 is CASSELAGAGELFF. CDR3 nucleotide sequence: TGTGCCAGCAGTGAACTAGCGGGGGCCGGAGAGCTGTTTTTT.

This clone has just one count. CDR3 DNA: TGTGCCATCAGTGAGCTTGGGGTGGGCACTGAAGCTTTCTTT. Translating gives CAISELGVGTEAFF. J is TRBJ1-1 and V is TRBV10-3; D is undetermined. CDR3 size: 14 residues. The germline V gene encodes CDR1 ENHRY and CDR2 SYGVKD. The V end lost 2 bases, the J end lost 4 bases, and 11 bases lay between the germline ends.

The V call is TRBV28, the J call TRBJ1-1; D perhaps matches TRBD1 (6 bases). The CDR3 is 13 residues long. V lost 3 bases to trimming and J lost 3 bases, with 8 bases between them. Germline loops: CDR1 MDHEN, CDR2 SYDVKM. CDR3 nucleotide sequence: TGTGCCAGCAGTTTGTCAGGGGACACTGAAGCTTTCTTT. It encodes CASSLSGDTEAFF.

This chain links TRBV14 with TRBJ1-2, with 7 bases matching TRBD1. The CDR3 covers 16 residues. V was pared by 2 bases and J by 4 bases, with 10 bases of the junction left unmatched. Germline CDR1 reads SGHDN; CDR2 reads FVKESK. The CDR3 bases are TGTGCCAGCAGCCAATCGGGACAGCCAGCGAGCTATGGCTACACCTTC. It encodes CASSQSGQPASYGYTF. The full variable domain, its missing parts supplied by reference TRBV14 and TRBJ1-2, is EAGVTQFPSHSVIEKGQTVTLRCDPISGHDNLYWYRRVMGKEIKFLLHFVKESKQDESGMPNNRFLAERTGGTYSTLKVQPAELEDSGVYFCASSQSGQPASYGYTFGSGTRLTVV.

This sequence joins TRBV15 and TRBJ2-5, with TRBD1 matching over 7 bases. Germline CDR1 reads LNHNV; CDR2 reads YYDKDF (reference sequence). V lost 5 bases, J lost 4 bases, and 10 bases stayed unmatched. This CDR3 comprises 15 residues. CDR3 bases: TGTGCCACCAGCGGTGTTGACAGGGCGGGAGAGACCCAGTACTTC. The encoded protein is CATSGVDRAGETQYF.

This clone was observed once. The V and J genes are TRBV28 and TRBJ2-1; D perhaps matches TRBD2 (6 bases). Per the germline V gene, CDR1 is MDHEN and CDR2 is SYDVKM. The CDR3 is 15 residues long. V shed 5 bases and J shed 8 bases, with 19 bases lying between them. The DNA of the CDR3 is TGTGCCAGCAGTCCCACCCATGGACTACTCCATGAGCAGTTCTTC. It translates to CASSPTHGLLHEQFF.

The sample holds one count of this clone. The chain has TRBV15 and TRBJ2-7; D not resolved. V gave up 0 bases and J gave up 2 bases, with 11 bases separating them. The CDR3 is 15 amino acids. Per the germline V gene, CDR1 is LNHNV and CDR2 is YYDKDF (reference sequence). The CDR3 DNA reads TGTGCCACCAGCAGAGATCGAGTCCGGGCCTACGAGCAGTACTTC. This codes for CATSRDRVRAYEQYF.

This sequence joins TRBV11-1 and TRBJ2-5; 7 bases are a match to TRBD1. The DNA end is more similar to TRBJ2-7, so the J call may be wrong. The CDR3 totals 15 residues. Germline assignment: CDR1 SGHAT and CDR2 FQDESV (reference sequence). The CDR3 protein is CASRRGTADFYEQYF. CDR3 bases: TGTGCCAGCAGAAGAGGGACAGCCGACTTTTACGAGCAGTACTTC.

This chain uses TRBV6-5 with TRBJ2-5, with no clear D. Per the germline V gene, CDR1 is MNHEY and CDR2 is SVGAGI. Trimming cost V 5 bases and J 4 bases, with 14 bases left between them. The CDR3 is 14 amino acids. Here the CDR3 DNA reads TGTGCCAGCAGTGAAGTGGTAGGAATAGAGACCCAGTACTTC. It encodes CASSEVVGIETQYF.

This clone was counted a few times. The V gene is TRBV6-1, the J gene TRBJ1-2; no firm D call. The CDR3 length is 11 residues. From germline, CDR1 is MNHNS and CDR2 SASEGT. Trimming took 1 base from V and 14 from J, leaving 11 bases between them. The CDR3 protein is CASSEELGQTF. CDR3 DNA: TGTGCCAGCAGTGAAGAGCTAGGTCAGACCTTC.

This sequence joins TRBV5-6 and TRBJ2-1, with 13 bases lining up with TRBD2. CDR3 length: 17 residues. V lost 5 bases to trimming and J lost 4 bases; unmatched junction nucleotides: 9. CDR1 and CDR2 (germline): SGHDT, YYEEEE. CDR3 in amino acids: CASSPDWTSGGYNEQFF. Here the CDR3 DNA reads TGTGCCAGCAGTCCCGACTGGACTAGCGGGGGTTACAATGAGCAGTTCTTC.

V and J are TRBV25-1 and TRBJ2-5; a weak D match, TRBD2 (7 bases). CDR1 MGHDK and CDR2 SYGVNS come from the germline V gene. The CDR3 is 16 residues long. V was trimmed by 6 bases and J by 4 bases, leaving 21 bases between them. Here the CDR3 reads CASSGMSKGGAETQYF. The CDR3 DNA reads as TGTGCCAGCAGCGGAATGTCGAAAGGGGGGGCAGAGACCCAGTACTTC.

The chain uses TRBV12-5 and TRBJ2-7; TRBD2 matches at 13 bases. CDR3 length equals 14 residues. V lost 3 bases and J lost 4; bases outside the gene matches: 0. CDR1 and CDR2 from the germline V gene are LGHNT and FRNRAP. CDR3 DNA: TGTGCTAGTGGTTTACTAGCGGGGGGGTACGAGCAGTACTTC. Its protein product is CASGLLAGGYEQYF. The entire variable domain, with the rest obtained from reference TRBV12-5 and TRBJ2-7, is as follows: DARVTQTPRHKVTEMGQEVTMRCQPILGHNTVFWYRQTMMQGLELLAYFRNRAPLDDSGMPKDRFSAEMPDATLATLKIQPSEPRDSAVYFCASGLLAGGYEQYFGPGTRLTVT.

In DNA form, the CDR3 reads TGTGCCAGCAGCTTCCTGAACACTGAAGCTTTCTTT. Its translation: CASSFLNTEAFF. The chain recombines TRBV11-3 with TRBJ1-1; no reliable D call. The CDR3 covers 12 residues. CDR1 SGHNT and CDR2 YENEEA come from the germline V gene. The V gene lost 3 bases and the J gene lost 0 bases, with 2 bases spanning the gap.

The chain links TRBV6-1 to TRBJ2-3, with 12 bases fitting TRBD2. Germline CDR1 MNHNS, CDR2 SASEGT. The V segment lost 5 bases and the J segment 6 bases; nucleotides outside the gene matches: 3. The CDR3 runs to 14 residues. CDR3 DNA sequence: TGTGCCAGCAGTCAGCTAGCGGGAGGGGATACGCAGTATTTT. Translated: CASSQLAGGDTQYF.

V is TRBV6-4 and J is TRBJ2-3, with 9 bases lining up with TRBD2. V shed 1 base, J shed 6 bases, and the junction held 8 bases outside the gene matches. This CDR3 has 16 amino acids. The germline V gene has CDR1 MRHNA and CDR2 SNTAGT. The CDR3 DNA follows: TGTGCCAGCAGTGACTTGGCGGGAGGGCCATTTGATACGCAGTATTTT. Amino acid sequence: CASSDLAGGPFDTQYF.

This CDR3 reads CASSQVGFSGANVLTF. DNA of the CDR3: TGTGCCAGCAGCCAAGTAGGATTCTCTGGGGCCAACGTCCTGACTTTC. The J gene is TRBJ2-6, the V gene TRBV14; D remains ambiguous. There are 16 residues in the CDR3. Germline V gives CDR1 SGHDN, CDR2 FVKESK. V lost 1 base and J lost 0, with 7 bases in between.